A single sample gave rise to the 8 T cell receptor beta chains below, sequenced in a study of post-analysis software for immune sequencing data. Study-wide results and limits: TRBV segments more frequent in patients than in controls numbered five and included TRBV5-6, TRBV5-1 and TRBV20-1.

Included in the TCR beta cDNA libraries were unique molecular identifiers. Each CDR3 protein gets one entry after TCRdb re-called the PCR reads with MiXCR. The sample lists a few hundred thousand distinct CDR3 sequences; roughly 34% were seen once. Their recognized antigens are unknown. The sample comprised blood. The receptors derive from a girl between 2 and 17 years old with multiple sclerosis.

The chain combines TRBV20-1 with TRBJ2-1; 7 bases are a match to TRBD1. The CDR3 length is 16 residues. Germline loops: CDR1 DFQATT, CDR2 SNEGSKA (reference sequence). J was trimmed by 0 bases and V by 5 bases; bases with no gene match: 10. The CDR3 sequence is CSAGRGQVSSYNEQFF. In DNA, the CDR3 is TGCAGTGCTGGAAGAGGACAGGTTAGCTCCTACAATGAGCAGTTCTTC.

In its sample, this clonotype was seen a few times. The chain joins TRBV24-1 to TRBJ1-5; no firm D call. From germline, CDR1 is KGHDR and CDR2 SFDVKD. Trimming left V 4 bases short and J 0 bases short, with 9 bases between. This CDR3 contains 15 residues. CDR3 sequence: CATSDGRSSNQPQHF. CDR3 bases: TGTGCCACCAGTGACGGACGGTCTAGCAATCAGCCCCAGCATTTT.

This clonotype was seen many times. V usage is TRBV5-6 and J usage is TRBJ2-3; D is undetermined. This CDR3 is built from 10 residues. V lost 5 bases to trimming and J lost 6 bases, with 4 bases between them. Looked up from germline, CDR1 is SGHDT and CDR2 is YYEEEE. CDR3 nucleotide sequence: TGTGCCAGCAGGGAGGATACGCAGTATTTT. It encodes CASREDTQYF. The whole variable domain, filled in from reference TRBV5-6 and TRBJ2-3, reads DAGVTQSPTHLIKTRGQQVTLRCSPKSGHDTVSWYQQALGQGPQFIFQYYEEEERQRGNFPDRFSGHQFPNYSSELNVNALLLGDSALYLCASREDTQYFGPGTRLTVL.

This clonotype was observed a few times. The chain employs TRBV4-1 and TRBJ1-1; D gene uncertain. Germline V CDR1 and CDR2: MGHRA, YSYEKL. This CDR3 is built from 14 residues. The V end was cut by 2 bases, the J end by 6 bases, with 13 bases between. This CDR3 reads CASSQLDPGAEAFF. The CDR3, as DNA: TGCGCCAGCAGCCAACTGGACCCCGGGGCTGAAGCTTTCTTT.

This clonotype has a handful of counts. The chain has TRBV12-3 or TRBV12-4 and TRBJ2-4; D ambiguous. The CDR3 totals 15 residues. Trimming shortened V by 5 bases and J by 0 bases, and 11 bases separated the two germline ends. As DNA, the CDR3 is TGTGCCAGCAGTCGACCGAGTCTAGCCAAAAACATTCAGTACTTC. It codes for CASSRPSLAKNIQYF.

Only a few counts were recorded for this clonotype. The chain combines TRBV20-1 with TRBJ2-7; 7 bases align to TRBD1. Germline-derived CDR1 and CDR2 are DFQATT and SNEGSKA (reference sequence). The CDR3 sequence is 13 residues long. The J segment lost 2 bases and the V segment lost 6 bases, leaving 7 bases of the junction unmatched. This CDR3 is CSASPQGAYEQYF. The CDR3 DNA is TGCAGTGCGAGTCCCCAGGGGGCCTACGAGCAGTACTTC.

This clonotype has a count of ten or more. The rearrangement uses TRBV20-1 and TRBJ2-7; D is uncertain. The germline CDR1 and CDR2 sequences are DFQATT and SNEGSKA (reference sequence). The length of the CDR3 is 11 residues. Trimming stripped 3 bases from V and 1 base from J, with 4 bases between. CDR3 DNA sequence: TGCAGTGCTAGCCGATCCTACGAGCAGTACTTC. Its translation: CSASRSYEQYF.

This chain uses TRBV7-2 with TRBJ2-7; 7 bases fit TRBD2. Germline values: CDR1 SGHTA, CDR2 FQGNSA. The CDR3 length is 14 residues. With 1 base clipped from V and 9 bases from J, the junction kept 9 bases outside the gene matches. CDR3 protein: CASSLDLLLARQYF. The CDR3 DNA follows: TGTGCCAGCAGCTTAGATCTCCTACTAGCGCGGCAGTACTTC.